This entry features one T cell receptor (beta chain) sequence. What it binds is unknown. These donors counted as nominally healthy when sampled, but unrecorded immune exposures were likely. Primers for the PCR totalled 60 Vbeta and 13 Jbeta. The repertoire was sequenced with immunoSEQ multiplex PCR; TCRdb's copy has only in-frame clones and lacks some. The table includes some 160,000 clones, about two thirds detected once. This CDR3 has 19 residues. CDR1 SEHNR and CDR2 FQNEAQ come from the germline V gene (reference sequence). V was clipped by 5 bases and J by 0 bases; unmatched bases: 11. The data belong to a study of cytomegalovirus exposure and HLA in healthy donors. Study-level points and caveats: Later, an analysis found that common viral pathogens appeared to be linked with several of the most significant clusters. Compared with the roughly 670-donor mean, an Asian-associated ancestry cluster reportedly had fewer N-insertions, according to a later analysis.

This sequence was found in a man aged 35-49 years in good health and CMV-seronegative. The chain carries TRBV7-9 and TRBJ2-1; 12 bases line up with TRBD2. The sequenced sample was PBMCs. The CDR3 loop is CASSQGGLAGSSSYNEQFF. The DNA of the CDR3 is TGTGCCAGCAGCCAGGGGGGACTAGCGGGTTCTAGCTCCTACAATGAGCAGTTCTTC.